Listed here are 13 T cell receptor beta chains from one sample, sequenced in a study of blood T cell repertoires in COVID-19 (dated by TCRdb to 2018 to 2020). Libraries came from the immunoSEQ multiplex PCR assay. The clones in this table, taken by TCRdb from immuneACCESS, are in-frame only. Not every clone is retained; where verified, under half of the shortfall comes from an unresolved V gene, and the cause of the rest is unknown. The table for this sample lists about 420,000 clones; 80% to 90% of them were counted only once. The leading ten clones occupy less than 0.95% of the sample. The sample comprised peripheral blood. Receptors originate from a man younger than 30 with COVID-19, enrolled during active disease.

The chain links TRBV5-5 to TRBJ2-5, with 7 bases identical to TRBD2. The CDR3 contains 16 residues. Germline V lookup: CDR1 SGHKS, CDR2 YYEKEE (reference sequence). V lost 4 bases and J lost 2; bases outside the gene matches: 11. Here the CDR3 DNA reads TGTGCCAGCAGCCCGGTATGGGCGGGGGTTCAAGAGACCCAGTACTTC. It codes for CASSPVWAGVQETQYF.

The V and J genes are TRBV11-2 and TRBJ2-7; TRBD2 matches at 8 bases. With V trimmed by 1 base and J by 0 bases, 11 bases remained unmatched. Germline V gene data show CDR1 as SGHAT and CDR2 as FQNNGV. The CDR3 sequence is 18 residues long. The CDR3 DNA reads as TGTGCCAGCAGCTTAGTCCCTAGCGGGTTGGGGAGCTCCTACGAGCAGTACTTC. It yields the protein CASSLVPSGLGSSYEQYF.

A single count supports this clone. J is TRBJ1-2 and V is TRBV5-1; D may be TRBD1 (6 bases). Trimming cost V 4 bases and J 7 bases, with 17 bases left between them. Germline V gives CDR1 SGHRS, CDR2 YFSETQ. CDR3 length: 14 residues. CDR3 loop: CASSPMTGGSGYTF. The CDR3 DNA sequence: TGCGCCAGCAGCCCGATGACAGGAGGAAGTGGCTACACCTTC.

The chain links TRBV12-5 to TRBJ1-1; 7 bases align to TRBD1. Germline values: CDR1 LGHNT, CDR2 FRNRAP. The V segment lost 0 bases and the J segment 3 bases; nucleotides outside the gene matches: 4. This CDR3 is built from 15 residues. This CDR3 reads CASGLVVGQYTEAFF. The CDR3 nucleotides read TGTGCTAGTGGTTTGGTCGTGGGACAGTACACTGAAGCTTTCTTT.

The chain joins TRBV18 to TRBJ2-3; tentatively, D is TRBD1 (5 bases). Germline CDR1 and CDR2: KGHSH and LQKENI. With 2 bases removed from V and 6 bases from J, the gap between germline ends came to 15 bases. There are 15 residues in the CDR3. The CDR3 loop reads CASSPGLDSVDTQYF. In nucleotides, the CDR3 is TGTGCCAGCTCACCAGGCTTAGACAGCGTGGATACGCAGTATTTT.

The CDR3 bases are TGTGCCAGCTCACCGTCCCGGGACAGGGTCAATGAGCAGTTCTTC. Translation gives CASSPSRDRVNEQFF. The genes are TRBV18 and TRBJ2-1, with 9 bases identical to TRBD1. Germline assignment: CDR1 KGHSH and CDR2 LQKENI. The CDR3 runs 15 residues. Trimming cost V 3 bases and J 6 bases; bases outside gene matches: 6.

The chain is built from TRBV5-4 and TRBJ2-7; 7 bases match TRBD1. The CDR3 is 14 amino acids. Germline V CDR1 and CDR2: SGHNT, YYREEE (reference sequence). V dropped 3 bases and J dropped 2; count of bases not matched to a gene: 5. CDR3 nucleotide sequence: TGTGCCAGCAGCTCGGACAGGCCAACCTACGAGCAGTACTTC. Encoded protein: CASSSDRPTYEQYF.

This rearrangement joins TRBV4-1 to TRBJ2-1, with TRBD1 matching over 7 bases. The length of the CDR3 is 16 residues. Germline V gives CDR1 MGHRA, CDR2 YSYEKL. Germline trimming cut 1 base from V and 2 bases from J; bases unmatched to any gene: 5. CDR3 sequence: CASSQGTGDPYNEQFF. CDR3 sequence (DNA): TGCGCCAGCAGCCAAGGAACAGGGGATCCCTACAATGAGCAGTTCTTC.

The J gene is TRBJ1-4, the V gene TRBV5-6; no clear D. Germline assignment: CDR1 SGHDT and CDR2 YYEEEE. Trimming pared 0 bases from V and 0 bases from J, leaving 6 bases between. This CDR3 is built from 15 residues. The CDR3 nucleotides read TGTGCCAGCAGCTTGGCCGGTGCAACTAATGAAAAACTGTTTTTT. Translation gives CASSLAGATNEKLFF.

This chain links TRBV4-1 with TRBJ2-2; D perhaps matches TRBD2 (6 bases). CDR1 MGHRA and CDR2 YSYEKL come from the germline V gene. Trimming stripped 8 bases from V and 4 bases from J, with 11 bases between. The CDR3 loop spans 13 amino acids. The DNA of the CDR3 is TGCGCCAGCGGTCAGGGACTCACCGGGGAGCTGTTTTTT. This encodes CASGQGLTGELFF.

This clone appeared once. A much larger clone lies one base from this, so it may be a read error. V and J are TRBV4-1 and TRBJ1-2; D gene uncertain. The CDR3 is 13 residues long. Looked up from germline, CDR1 is MGHRA and CDR2 is YSYEKL. The CDR3 DNA is TGCGCCAACAGCCAAGTTCGTTCAGGCGGCTACACCTTC. This sequence encodes CANSQVRSGGYTF.

This rearrangement joins TRBV27 to TRBJ1-1; TRBD1 matches at 7 bases. This CDR3 has 15 amino acids. The germline CDR1 and CDR2 sequences are MNHEY and SMNVEV (reference sequence). Losses at the gene ends were 6 bases for V and 3 bases for J; bases not matched to a gene: 10. The CDR3 bases are TGTGCCAGCAGAACGAGAGGGGGCCAGGACACTGAAGCTTTCTTT. Its protein is CASRTRGGQDTEAFF.

The table lists this clone with a few counts. The chain has TRBV18 and TRBJ1-1, with a tentative D call TRBD1 (6 bases). V was cut by 0 bases and J by 2 bases, with 13 bases left in between. Germline assignment: CDR1 KGHSH and CDR2 LQKENI. CDR3 length: 16 amino acids. The chain's CDR3 is CASSPPTGSRNTEAFF. Written as DNA, the CDR3 is TGTGCCAGCTCACCACCGACAGGCAGCCGAAACACTGAAGCTTTCTTT.